Below are 29 T cell receptor beta chains sequenced from a single sample in a study of T cell responses to AZD1222 COVID-19 vaccine. Data came from immunoSEQ multiplex PCR; TCRdb stores just in-frame clones and leaves some out. The table lists 120,000 to 150,000 clones, about 92% of them singletons. The starting material was peripheral blood, obtained on day 0 of AZD1222 vaccination. Receptors originate from an adult in good health.

V and J are TRBV21-1 and TRBJ2-5. TRBV21-1 represents a pseudogene. This CDR3 has 16 amino acids. This CDR3 is CASSSRDPKRKETQYF. In nucleotides, the CDR3 is TGTGCCAGCAGCAGCCGGGACCCAAAAAGGAAAGAGACCCAGTACTTC.

This chain links TRBV4-1 with TRBJ1-1; D gene ambiguous. This CDR3 comprises 15 residues. Trimming removed 2 bases at V and 1 base at J, with 11 bases between. Germline V gene sequence: CDR1 MGHRA, CDR2 YSYEKL. CDR3 nucleotides: TGCGCCAGCAGCCAACAGAGGGCAGGGAACACTGAAGCTTTCTTT. Protein product: CASSQQRAGNTEAFF.

The V gene is TRBV6-5, the J gene TRBJ1-1, with D tentatively TRBD1 (5 bases). Trimming stripped 2 bases from V and 1 base from J, with 8 bases between. Per germline, CDR1 MNHEY and CDR2 SVGAGI. The CDR3 loop spans 14 amino acids. The CDR3 here is CASSYRGRNTEAFF. As DNA, the CDR3 is TGTGCCAGCAGTTACCGGGGACGGAACACTGAAGCTTTCTTT.

This clone came up once. The V call is TRBV7-3, the J call TRBJ2-2; D possibly corresponds to TRBD2 (5 bases). This CDR3 contains 16 residues. V lost 5 bases, J lost 0 bases, and 13 bases lay in between. Per the germline V gene, CDR1 is SGHTA and CDR2 is FQGTGA. CDR3 DNA sequence: TGTGCCAGCAGCCCTTTGCTGGGAGCGAACACCGGGGAGCTGTTTTTT. It yields the protein CASSPLLGANTGELFF. Full variable domain (rest looked up from reference TRBV7-3 and TRBJ2-2): GAGVSQTPSNKVTEKGKYVELRCDPISGHTALYWYRQSLGQGPEFLIYFQGTGAADDSGLPNDRFFAVRPEGSVSTLKIQRTERGDSAVYLCASSPLLGANTGELFFGEGSRLTVL.

The chain carries TRBV4-3 and TRBJ1-1, with 10 positions matching TRBD1. The CDR3 runs to 17 residues. Germline CDR1 reads LGHNA; CDR2 reads YSLEER. V lost 3 bases and J lost 1; bases outside the gene matches: 8. The CDR3 region is CASSHSRDRGRNTEAFF. The CDR3 DNA sequence: TGCGCCAGCAGCCATTCCCGGGACAGGGGAAGGAACACTGAAGCTTTCTTT.

This chain joins TRBV9 and TRBJ2-1; 7 bases line up with TRBD2. CDR1 is SGDLS, CDR2 YYNGEE, per germline. The CDR3 runs to 15 residues. V trimming: 5 bases; J trimming: 8 bases; junction bases outside the gene matches: 13. CDR3 DNA sequence: TGTGCCAGCAGTCCTGATATGGGAGGGCCCGATGAGCAGTTCTTC. This translates into CASSPDMGGPDEQFF. Combining the CDR3 with reference TRBV9 and TRBJ2-1 gives the whole variable domain DSGVTQTPKHLITATGQRVTLRCSPRSGDLSVYWYQQSLDQGLQFLIQYYNGEERAKGNILERFSAQQFPDLHSELNLSSLELGDSALYFCASSPDMGGPDEQFFGPGTRLTVL.

The chain employs TRBV9 and TRBJ1-2; 7 bases line up with TRBD1. The ends lost 4 bases at V and 8 bases at J; junction bases unmatched: 8. The germline gives CDR1 SGDLS, CDR2 YYNGEE. CDR3 size: 13 residues. The CDR3 bases are TGTGCCAGCAGCTCAGGGGACAGTCAAGGCTACACCTTC. Its translation: CASSSGDSQGYTF.

V is TRBV4-3 and J is TRBJ2-5; D may match TRBD1 or TRBD2 (5 bases each). Trimming removed 0 bases from V and 7 bases from J, with 15 bases in between. Germline lookup yields CDR1 LGHNA and CDR2 YSLEER. The CDR3 length is 15 residues. The CDR3 DNA is TGCGCCAGCAGCCAAGATCGGACTCGCAGGGCGACCCAGTACTTC. Encoded protein: CASSQDRTRRATQYF.

The chain's CDR3 is CASSLQGSVEKLFF. CDR3 nucleotides: TGTGCCAGCAGCTTACAGGGGAGCGTTGAAAAACTGTTTTTT. This rearrangement joins TRBV7-9 to TRBJ1-4, with D possibly matching TRBD1 (6 bases). Germline V gene data show CDR1 as SEHNR and CDR2 as FQNEAQ (reference sequence). V lost 2 bases, J lost 7 bases, and 11 bases lay in between. The CDR3 extends over 14 amino acids.

The V and J genes are TRBV9 and TRBJ2-1; D tentatively reads TRBD1 or TRBD2 (5 bases each). Trimming left V 3 bases short and J 0 bases short, with 10 bases between. Per germline, CDR1 SGDLS and CDR2 YYNGEE. The length of the CDR3 is 15 residues. The CDR3 nucleotides read TGTGCCAGCAGCGGGGGGTCAAGCTCCTACAATGAGCAGTTCTTC. Translating gives CASSGGSSSYNEQFF.

This clone showed up just a few times. The junction departs from the called germline gene at one end, perhaps through a read error. The chain couples TRBV15 to TRBJ2-2; 14 positions agree with TRBD2. This CDR3 comprises 15 residues. Germline CDR1 and CDR2: LNHNV and YYDKDF (reference sequence). CDR3 in amino acids: CATRTGLAGGRGAVF. CDR3 nucleotides: TGTGCCACCAGAACAGGACTAGCGGGAGGCCGGGGAGCTGTTTTT. The full variable domain, with the rest looked up from reference TRBV15 and TRBJ2-2, is DAMVIQNPRYQVTQFGKPVTLSCSQTLNHNVMYWYQQKSSQAPKLLFHYYDKDFNNEADTPDNFQSRRPNTSFCFLDIRSPGLGDTAMYLCATRTGLAGGRGAVFGEGSRLTVL.

The V gene is TRBV7-9, the J gene TRBJ1-6; D not certain. V shed 1 base and J shed 7 bases, with 11 bases lying between them. Germline CDR1 is SEHNR and CDR2 is FQNEAQ (reference sequence). The CDR3 covers 15 residues. The CDR3 sequence: CASSLEGGSNSPLHF. Written as DNA, the CDR3 is TGTGCCAGCAGCTTAGAGGGCGGATCCAATTCACCCCTCCACTTT.

This chain connects TRBV12-5 to TRBJ2-2; D tentatively reads TRBD1 or TRBD2 (6 bases each). Germline V gene sequence: CDR1 LGHNT, CDR2 FRNRAP. Trimming pared 7 bases from V and 6 bases from J, leaving 18 bases between. There are 15 residues in the CDR3. The chain's CDR3 is CASAKGGVIAGELFF. The CDR3 DNA reads as TGTGCTAGTGCCAAGGGGGGTGTTATCGCCGGGGAGCTGTTTTTT.

The rearrangement links TRBV21-1 to TRBJ1-1. TRBV21-1 is flagged as a pseudogene. The CDR3 covers 16 residues. CDR3 in DNA: TGTGCCAGCAGCAAAGCCGGGGGACACACGAACACTGAAGCTTTCTTT. This codes for CASSKAGGHTNTEAFF.

CDR3 sequence (DNA): TGTGCCAGCAGCCCTGGGCCAGACACGGACAGTAATCAGCCCCAGCATTTT. Translating it yields CASSPGPDTDSNQPQHF. The gene calls are TRBV11-2 and TRBJ1-5, with D possibly matching TRBD1 (6 bases). Germline CDR1 reads SGHAT; CDR2 reads FQNNGV. Trimming left V 5 bases short and J 4 bases short, with 21 bases between. There are 17 residues in the CDR3.

The V and J genes are TRBV18 and TRBJ1-2; TRBD1 matches at 11 bases. The CDR3 is 15 residues long. V shed 5 bases and J 4 bases; nucleotides not matched to a gene: 6. The germline gives CDR1 KGHSH, CDR2 LQKENI. CDR3 in amino acids: CASSTGQGAIYGYTF. The CDR3 nucleotides are TGTGCCAGCTCAACTGGACAGGGGGCGATCTATGGCTACACCTTC.

This sequence joins TRBV9 and TRBJ1-1; D is unresolved. The CDR3 length is 13 residues. Germline V gene data show CDR1 as SGDLS and CDR2 as YYNGEE. Deletions cut 2 bases from V and 5 bases from J, with 10 bases between. CDR3 nucleotides: TGTGCCAGCAGCGTGTCCGGGGAAACTGAAGCTTTCTTT. This gives the protein CASSVSGETEAFF.

The V call is TRBV12-3 or TRBV12-4, the J call TRBJ1-6; a possible D gene is TRBD1 (5 bases). With 3 bases removed from V and 9 bases from J, the gap between germline ends came to 6 bases. This CDR3 is 12 amino acids long. The CDR3 DNA is TGTGCCAGCAGTTTCGGGGGTTCACCCCTCCACTTT. Translated: CASSFGGSPLHF.

V gene TRBV5-1 combines with J gene TRBJ2-1, with TRBD2 matching over 7 bases. The CDR3 has 17 amino acids. The V gene end was trimmed by 3 bases and the J gene end by 4 bases; junction bases not matched to a gene: 13. Germline CDR1 is SGHRS and CDR2 is YFSETQ. CDR3 sequence (DNA): TGCGCCAGCAGCTGGGGACTCAAGGGAGCGGGGTACAATGAGCAGTTCTTC. As protein: CASSWGLKGAGYNEQFF. Full variable domain (missing parts from reference TRBV5-1 and TRBJ2-1): KAGVTQTPRYLIKTRGQQVTLSCSPISGHRSVSWYQQTPGQGLQFLFEYFSETQRNKGNFPGRFSGRQFSNSRSEMNVSTLELGDSALYLCASSWGLKGAGYNEQFFGPGTRLTVL.

CDR3: CASSSPGRVYEQYF. The CDR3 DNA is TGTGCCAGCAGCTCGCCGGGACGGGTTTACGAGCAGTACTTC. V and J are TRBV7-2 and TRBJ2-7; D may match TRBD1 or TRBD2 (5 bases each). Trimming cost V 4 bases and J 4 bases, with 14 bases left between them. The germline CDR1 and CDR2 sequences are SGHTA and FQGNSA. The CDR3 runs to 14 residues.

The chain is built from TRBV6-5 and TRBJ1-1; D unresolved. The V gene lost 2 bases and the J gene lost 2 bases, with 3 bases spanning the gap. The CDR3 contains 12 residues. Germline values: CDR1 MNHEY, CDR2 SVGAGI. CDR3 protein: CASSYDNTEAFF. For the CDR3, the DNA is TGTGCCAGCAGTTACGATAACACTGAAGCTTTCTTT.

This clone came up a few times. The chain carries TRBV9 and TRBJ1-1; unclear D gene. V was pared by 0 bases and J by 4 bases, with 7 bases between. The CDR3 length is 13 residues. The germline CDR1 and CDR2 sequences are SGDLS and YYNGEE. The CDR3 here is CASSVGGSTEAFF. The CDR3 coding sequence is TGTGCCAGCAGCGTAGGCGGGTCCACTGAAGCTTTCTTT.

This clone was counted once. This chain uses TRBV12-3 or TRBV12-4 with TRBJ1-5; unclear D gene. This CDR3 has 13 amino acids. The V gene lost 3 bases and the J gene lost 1 base, with 4 bases spanning the gap. The CDR3 spells CASSFGSNQPQHF. CDR3 nucleotide sequence: TGTGCCAGCAGTTTCGGGAGCAATCAGCCCCAGCATTTT.

The CDR3 reads CAISDGAMGLFF. The CDR3 nucleotides read TGTGCCATCAGTGATGGGGCGATGGGGCTGTTTTTT. J is TRBJ1-4 and V is TRBV10-3; possibly TRBD1 for D (5 bases). The germline gives CDR1 ENHRY, CDR2 SYGVKD. Trimming took off 3 bases at V and 14 bases at J, with 13 bases between the two ends. This CDR3 has 12 residues.

Here the CDR3 reads CASQGQGVTEAFF. The CDR3 DNA reads as TGTGCCAGTCAGGGACAGGGGGTTACTGAAGCTTTCTTT. This chain uses TRBV11-2 with TRBJ1-1; 11 nucleotides align to TRBD1. The CDR3 has 13 residues. Per the germline V gene, CDR1 is SGHAT and CDR2 is FQNNGV. With V trimmed by 9 bases and J by 5 bases, 5 bases remained unmatched.

CDR3 sequence reads: CASSFGAGNTEAFF. The CDR3 coding sequence is TGTGCCAGCAGCTTTGGGGCTGGGAACACTGAAGCTTTCTTT. The genes are TRBV5-6 and TRBJ1-1, with TRBD1 as a possible D gene (5 bases). Germline V CDR1 and CDR2: SGHDT, YYEEEE. Between the trimmed V and J ends, which lost 2 bases and 1 base, there was a span of 9 bases. The CDR3 contains 14 residues.

The DNA for the CDR3 is TGTGCCAGAAGTCCCGGGAGGAGCTTCTACGAGCAGTACTTC. Its protein is CARSPGRSFYEQYF. The chain uses TRBV19 and TRBJ2-7; TRBD2 matches 7 bases. The CDR3 is made up of 14 amino acids. J gave up 3 bases and V 9 bases, and 11 bases lay outside the gene matches. Germline V gene data show CDR1 as LNHDA and CDR2 as SQIVND (reference sequence).

V is TRBV6-5 and J is TRBJ2-7; 8 bases fit TRBD1. Germline V gene data show CDR1 as MNHEY and CDR2 as SVGAGI. The CDR3 has 15 amino acids. J lost 2 bases, V lost 6 bases, and 9 bases had no gene match. The CDR3 region is CASRPDRGSPYEQYF. The CDR3 coding sequence is TGTGCCAGCAGACCCGACAGGGGATCCCCCTACGAGCAGTACTTC.

This clone was seen a handful of times. The V call is TRBV14, the J call TRBJ2-3, with 13 nucleotides matching TRBD2. Germline V lookup: CDR1 SGHDN, CDR2 FVKESK. The CDR3 is 21 residues long. The V segment lost 2 bases and the J segment 4 bases; nucleotides outside the gene matches: 18. CDR3 amino acids: CASSQRPPGLAGSRFPDTQYF. CDR3 DNA sequence: TGTGCCAGCAGCCAACGCCCACCGGGACTAGCGGGATCGAGGTTTCCAGATACGCAGTATTTT.